This record covers a single T cell receptor (beta chain). Its antigen is as yet unknown. Here immunoSEQ multiplex PCR was the method, and the copy in TCRdb shows in-frame clones only, minus some. The sample has some 49,000 clones; around nine tenths are singletons. This sample was included in a study of OX40 agonist ivuxolimab in advanced cancers. Study findings and constraints: Some patients without response likewise showed low normalized clonal expansion. CD8+ T cells showed, on average, more clonal expansion than CD4+ cells. In the 0.1 to 3.0 mg/kg range, CD4+ and CD8+ blood T cells had expanded clonally by week 6.

Autoimmune disease history or systemic immunosuppression was exclusionary. CDR3 size: 16 residues. V lost 6 bases and J 3 bases, leaving 20 bases between the germline ends. Germline V gene data show CDR1 as MGHDK and CDR2 as SYGVNS. The sequences come from CD4+ or CD8+ T cells sorted from blood, collected in a trial of the OX40 agonist ivuxolimab. This TCR came from an adult with an advanced solid tumor such as melanoma, head and neck, liver or kidney cancer. The rearrangement links TRBV25-1 to TRBJ2-5; a possible D gene is TRBD2 (6 bases). The CDR3: CASSVTWGVEEETQYF. CDR3 bases: TGTGCCAGCAGCGTTACTTGGGGGGTAGAGGAAGAGACCCAGTACTTC.